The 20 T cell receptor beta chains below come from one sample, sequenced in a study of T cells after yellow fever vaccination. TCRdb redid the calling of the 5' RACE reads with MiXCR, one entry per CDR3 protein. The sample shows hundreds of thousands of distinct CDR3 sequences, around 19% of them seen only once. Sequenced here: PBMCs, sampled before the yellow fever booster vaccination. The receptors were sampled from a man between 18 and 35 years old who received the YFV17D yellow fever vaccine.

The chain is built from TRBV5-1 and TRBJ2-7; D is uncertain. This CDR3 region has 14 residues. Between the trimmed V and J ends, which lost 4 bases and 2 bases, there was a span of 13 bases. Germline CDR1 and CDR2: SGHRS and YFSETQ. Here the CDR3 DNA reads TGCGCCAGCAGCCAGGTCCCGGGCGCCTACGAGCAGTACTTC. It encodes CASSQVPGAYEQYF.

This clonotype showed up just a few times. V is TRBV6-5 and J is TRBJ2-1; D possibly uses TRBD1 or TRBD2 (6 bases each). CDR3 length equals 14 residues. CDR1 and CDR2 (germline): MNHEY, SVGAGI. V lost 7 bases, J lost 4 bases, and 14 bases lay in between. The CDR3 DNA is TGTGCCAGCATGGCAGGGGCGGGGTACAATGAGCAGTTCTTC. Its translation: CASMAGAGYNEQFF.

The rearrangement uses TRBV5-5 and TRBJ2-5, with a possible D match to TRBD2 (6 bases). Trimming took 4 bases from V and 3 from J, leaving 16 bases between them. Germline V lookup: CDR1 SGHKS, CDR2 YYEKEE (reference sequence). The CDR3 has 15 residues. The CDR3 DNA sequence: TGTGCCAGCAGCGTCGGGACTCGCGGGGAAGAGACCCAGTACTTC. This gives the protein CASSVGTRGEETQYF. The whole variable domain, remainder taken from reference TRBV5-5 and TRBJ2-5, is DAGVTQSPTHLIKTRGQQVTLRCSPISGHKSVSWYQQVLGQGPQFIFQYYEKEERGRGNFPDRFSARQFPNYSSELNVNALLLGDSALYLCASSVGTRGEETQYFGPGTRLLVL.

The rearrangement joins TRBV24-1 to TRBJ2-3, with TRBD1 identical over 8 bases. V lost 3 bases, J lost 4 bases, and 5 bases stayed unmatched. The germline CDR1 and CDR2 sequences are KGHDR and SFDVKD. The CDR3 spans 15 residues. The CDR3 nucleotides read TGTGCCACCAGTGATCACGGACAGGGAGCAGATACGCAGTATTTT. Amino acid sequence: CATSDHGQGADTQYF.

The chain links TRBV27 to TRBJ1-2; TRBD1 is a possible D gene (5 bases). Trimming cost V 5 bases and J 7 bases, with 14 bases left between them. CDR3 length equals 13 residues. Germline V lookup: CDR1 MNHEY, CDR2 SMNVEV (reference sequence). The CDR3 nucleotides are TGTGCCAGCAGTCCCGGGGGTACGGCTGGCTACACCTTC. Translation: CASSPGGTAGYTF.

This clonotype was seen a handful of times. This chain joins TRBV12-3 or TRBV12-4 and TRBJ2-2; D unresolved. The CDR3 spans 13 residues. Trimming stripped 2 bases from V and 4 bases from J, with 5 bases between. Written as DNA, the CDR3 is TGTGCCAGCAGTTTAAGGGTCACCGGGGAGCTGTTTTTT. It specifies CASSLRVTGELFF.

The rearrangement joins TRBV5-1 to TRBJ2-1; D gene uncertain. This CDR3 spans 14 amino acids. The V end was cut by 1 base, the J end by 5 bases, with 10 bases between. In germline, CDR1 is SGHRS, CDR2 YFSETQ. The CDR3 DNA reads TGCGCCAGCAGCTTGTTGGAAGGCGACAATGAGCAGTTCTTC. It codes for CASSLLEGDNEQFF.

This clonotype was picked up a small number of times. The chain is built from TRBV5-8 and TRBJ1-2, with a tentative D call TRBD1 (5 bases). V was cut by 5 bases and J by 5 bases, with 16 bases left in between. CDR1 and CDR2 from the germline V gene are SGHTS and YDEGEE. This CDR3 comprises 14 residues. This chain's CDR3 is CASSYGQGRYGYTF. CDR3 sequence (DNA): TGTGCCAGCAGTTATGGGCAGGGAAGGTATGGCTACACCTTC.

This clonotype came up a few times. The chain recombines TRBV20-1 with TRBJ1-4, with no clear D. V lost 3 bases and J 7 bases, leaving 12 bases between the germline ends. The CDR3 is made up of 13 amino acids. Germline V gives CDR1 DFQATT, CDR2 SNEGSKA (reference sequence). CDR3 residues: CSARSGESEKLFF. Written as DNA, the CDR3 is TGCAGTGCTAGGAGCGGGGAGTCTGAAAAACTGTTTTTT.

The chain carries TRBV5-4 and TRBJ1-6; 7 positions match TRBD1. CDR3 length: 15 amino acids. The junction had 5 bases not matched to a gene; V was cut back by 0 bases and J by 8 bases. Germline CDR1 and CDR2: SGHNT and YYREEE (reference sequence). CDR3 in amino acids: CASSLGAGGYSPLHF. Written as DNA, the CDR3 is TGTGCCAGCAGCTTGGGCGCAGGGGGATATTCACCCCTCCACTTT.

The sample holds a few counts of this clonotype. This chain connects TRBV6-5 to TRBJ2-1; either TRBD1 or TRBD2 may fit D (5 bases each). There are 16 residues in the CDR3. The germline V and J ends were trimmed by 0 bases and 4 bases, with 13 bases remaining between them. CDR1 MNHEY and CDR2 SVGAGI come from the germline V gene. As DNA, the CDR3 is TGTGCCAGCAGTTACTCATCCGGGACGGGGTACAATGAGCAGTTCTTC. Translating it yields CASSYSSGTGYNEQFF.

The CDR3 here is CASSLVGAPNEKLFF. In DNA, the CDR3 is TGTGCCAGCAGCTTAGTAGGGGCACCTAATGAAAAACTGTTTTTT. The chain carries TRBV7-7 and TRBJ1-4; weak D call: TRBD1 (5 bases). Germline CDR1 is SSHAT and CDR2 is FNYEAQ (reference sequence). V gave up 1 base and J gave up 3 bases, with 9 bases separating them. This CDR3 comprises 15 residues.

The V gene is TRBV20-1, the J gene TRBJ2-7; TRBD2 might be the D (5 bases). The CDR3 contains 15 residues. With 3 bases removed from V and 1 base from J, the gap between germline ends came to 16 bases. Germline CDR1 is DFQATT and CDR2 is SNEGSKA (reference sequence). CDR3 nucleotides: TGCAGTGCTAGTACGGACGGGGTTGGATCCTACGAGCAGTACGTC. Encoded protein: CSASTDGVGSYEQYV.

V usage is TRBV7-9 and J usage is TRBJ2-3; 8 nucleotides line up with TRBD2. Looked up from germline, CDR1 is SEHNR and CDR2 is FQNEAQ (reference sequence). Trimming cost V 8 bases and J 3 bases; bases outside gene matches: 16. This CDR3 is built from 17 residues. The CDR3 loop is CASGNSGVGGATDTQYF. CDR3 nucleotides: TGTGCCAGCGGAAATAGCGGGGTTGGGGGGGCTACAGATACGCAGTATTTT.

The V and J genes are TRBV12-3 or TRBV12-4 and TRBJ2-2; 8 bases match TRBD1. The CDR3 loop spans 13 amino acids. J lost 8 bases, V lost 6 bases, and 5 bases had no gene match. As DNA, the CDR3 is TGTGCCAGCAGCCCTCGGACAGGGGGGGAGCTGTTTTTT. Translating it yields CASSPRTGGELFF.

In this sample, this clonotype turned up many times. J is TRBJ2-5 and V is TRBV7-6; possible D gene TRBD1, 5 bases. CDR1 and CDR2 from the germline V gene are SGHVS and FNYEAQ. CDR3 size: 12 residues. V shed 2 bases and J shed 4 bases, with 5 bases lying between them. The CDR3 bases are TGTGCCAGCAGCTTACAGGGAGAGACCCAGTACTTC. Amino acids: CASSLQGETQYF.

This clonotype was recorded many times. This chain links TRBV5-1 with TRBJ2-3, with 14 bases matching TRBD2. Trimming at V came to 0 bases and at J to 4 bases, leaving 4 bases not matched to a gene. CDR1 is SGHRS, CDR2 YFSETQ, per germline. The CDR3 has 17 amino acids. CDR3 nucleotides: TGCGCCAGCAGCTTGGAGGGGACTAGCGGGGGCGCAGATACGCAGTATTTT. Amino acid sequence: CASSLEGTSGGADTQYF.

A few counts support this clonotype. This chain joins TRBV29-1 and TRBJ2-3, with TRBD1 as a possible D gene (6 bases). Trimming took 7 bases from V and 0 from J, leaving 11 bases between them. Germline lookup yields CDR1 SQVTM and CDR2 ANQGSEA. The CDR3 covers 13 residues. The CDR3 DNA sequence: TGCAGCGCCCGGGACAATAGCACAGATACGCAGTATTTT. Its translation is CSARDNSTDTQYF.

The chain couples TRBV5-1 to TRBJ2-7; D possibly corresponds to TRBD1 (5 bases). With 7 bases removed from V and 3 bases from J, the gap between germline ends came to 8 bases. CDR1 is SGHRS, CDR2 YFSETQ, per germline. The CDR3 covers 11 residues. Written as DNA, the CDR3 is TGCGCCAGCGCCGACAGCTACGAGCAGTACTTC. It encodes CASADSYEQYF.

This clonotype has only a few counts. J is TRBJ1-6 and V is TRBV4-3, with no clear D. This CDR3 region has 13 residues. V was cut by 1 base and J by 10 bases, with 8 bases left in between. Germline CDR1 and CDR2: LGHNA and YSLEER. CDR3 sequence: CASSQVGNSPLHF. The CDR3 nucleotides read TGCGCCAGCAGCCAAGTGGGGAACTCACCCCTCCACTTT.